A single sample gave rise to the 24 T cell receptor beta chains below, sequenced in a study of T cell responses to AZD1222 COVID-19 vaccine. Assay: immunoSEQ multiplex PCR; the TCRdb copy retains only in-frame clones and omits some. The sample yields about 130,000 clones, around 90% seen once. Material: peripheral blood, obtained 28 days after the second AZD1222 dose. Receptors originate from an adult who received the AZD1222 COVID-19 vaccine.

The chain links TRBV6-5 to TRBJ2-5; D assignment may be TRBD1 or TRBD2 (7 bases each). This CDR3 has 14 residues. Trimming removed 6 bases at V and 5 bases at J, with 16 bases between. Per the germline V gene, CDR1 is MNHEY and CDR2 is SVGAGI. The DNA for the CDR3 is TGTGCCAGCAGCCGTTACAGGGGAGGGGAGACCCAGTACTTC. It specifies CASSRYRGGETQYF.

This rearrangement joins TRBV19 to TRBJ1-5; no reliable D call. CDR3 length equals 16 residues. Germline V gene data show CDR1 as LNHDA and CDR2 as SQIVND (reference sequence). V gave up 6 bases and J gave up 2 bases, with 17 bases separating them. The CDR3: CASSPRGRAGNQPQHF. The CDR3 nucleotides read TGTGCCAGTAGCCCCCGTGGCCGGGCGGGCAATCAGCCCCAGCATTTT.

This clone was counted only a few times. The genes are TRBV6-5 and TRBJ1-5; tentative D call: TRBD1 (5 bases). Germline V gives CDR1 MNHEY, CDR2 SVGAGI. This CDR3 has 15 residues. The V gene lost 0 bases and the J gene lost 5 bases, with 11 bases spanning the gap. CDR3 sequence: CASSYSSGADQPQHF. CDR3 DNA: TGTGCCAGCAGTTACTCGAGCGGGGCCGATCAGCCCCAGCATTTT.

The chain is built from TRBV5-1 and TRBJ2-2; TRBD2 is a possible D gene (5 bases). CDR1 is SGHRS and CDR2 is YFSETQ in the germline V gene. Deletions cut 4 bases from V and 4 bases from J, with 17 bases between. The CDR3 has 16 residues. CDR3 bases: TGCGCCAGCAGCCTGGAGGCGGGTTTGGGCACCGGGGAGCTGTTTTTT. This encodes CASSLEAGLGTGELFF.

J is TRBJ2-3 and V is TRBV6-5; the D gene could be TRBD1 or TRBD2 (5 bases each). V dropped 6 bases and J dropped 0 bases, with 13 bases sitting between them. The CDR3 extends over 15 amino acids. The germline V gene has CDR1 MNHEY and CDR2 SVGAGI. The CDR3 region is CASSRDPASTDTQYF. Here the CDR3 DNA reads TGTGCCAGCAGCCGGGACCCTGCTAGCACAGATACGCAGTATTTT.

This sequence joins TRBV15 and TRBJ2-5, with TRBD1 matching 9 bases. This CDR3 is 15 amino acids long. The germline gives CDR1 LNHNV, CDR2 YYDKDF (reference sequence). J lost 4 bases, V lost 1 base, and 4 bases had no gene match. The CDR3 loop reads CATSRAGTGRETQYF. CDR3 in DNA: TGTGCCACCAGCAGAGCGGGGACAGGGAGAGAGACCCAGTACTTC.

J is TRBJ2-5 and V is TRBV5-1; TRBD2 might be the D (6 bases). V lost 6 bases and J lost 7, with 16 bases in between. CDR3 length: 13 residues. CDR1 is SGHRS and CDR2 is YFSETQ in the germline V gene. CDR3: CASNRGTQGTQYF. The CDR3 DNA reads as TGCGCCAGCAACCGGGGGACCCAGGGGACCCAGTACTTC.

V gene TRBV19 combines with J gene TRBJ1-1, with no clear D. The CDR3 contains 16 residues. The ends were cut back, 4 bases at V and 0 bases at J, with 15 bases in the middle. CDR1 is LNHDA, CDR2 SQIVND, per germline (reference sequence). The CDR3 coding sequence is TGTGCCAGTAGTACACTCAGGAGTCTAATGAACACTGAAGCTTTCTTT. As protein: CASSTLRSLMNTEAFF.

CDR3 loop: CASSLEGGYTF. The CDR3 bases are TGTGCCAGCAGTTTAGAGGGGGGCTACACCTTC. This sequence joins TRBV12-3 or TRBV12-4 and TRBJ1-2, with D possibly being TRBD1 (5 bases). The CDR3 extends over 11 amino acids. The V end lost 1 base, the J end lost 8 bases, and 5 bases lay between the germline ends.

The rearrangement links TRBV3-1 (or the pseudogene TRBV3-2) to TRBJ2-1, with D possibly TRBD1 on 5 matching bases. The V end lost 3 bases, the J end lost 8 bases, and 11 bases lay between the germline ends. Germline V lookup: CDR1 LGHDT, CDR2 YNNKEL (reference sequence). CDR3 length: 13 amino acids. This CDR3 reads CASSQRGADEQFF. For the CDR3, the DNA is TGTGCCAGCAGCCAGCGTGGGGCTGATGAGCAGTTCTTC.

V is TRBV7-2 and J is TRBJ1-1, with D maybe TRBD1 (6 bases). The CDR3 has 14 amino acids. The V end lost 0 bases, the J end lost 11 bases, and 16 bases lay between the germline ends. Germline V CDR1 and CDR2: SGHTA, FQGNSA. This CDR3 is CASSLASGASWAFF. The CDR3 region has the DNA TGTGCCAGCAGCTTAGCCTCGGGGGCGTCCTGGGCTTTCTTT.

The chain links TRBV7-9 to TRBJ2-3; D remains unclear. Per the germline V gene, CDR1 is SEHNR and CDR2 is FQNEAQ (reference sequence). Trimming stripped 5 bases from V and 6 bases from J, with 15 bases between. This CDR3 is built from 14 residues. The CDR3, as DNA: TGTGCCAGCAGCCCCCCTAAGCCGCGGGATACGCAGTATTTT. Translating gives CASSPPKPRDTQYF. The variable domain in full, completed from reference TRBV7-9 and TRBJ2-3, reads DTGVSQNPRHKITKRGQNVTFRCDPISEHNRLYWYRQTLGQGPEFLTYFQNEAQLEKSRLLSDRFSAERPKGSFSTLEIQRTEQGDSAMYLCASSPPKPRDTQYFGPGTRLTVL.

The chain combines TRBV19 with TRBJ2-1; a weak D match, TRBD2 (6 bases). V lost 8 bases to trimming and J lost 7 bases, with 12 bases between them. The CDR3 covers 12 residues. CDR1 is LNHDA, CDR2 SQIVND, per germline (reference sequence). The CDR3 nucleotides are TGTGCCAGTCGGGACTCCCTTAATGAGCAGTTCTTC. Translated: CASRDSLNEQFF.

The V gene is TRBV5-1, the J gene TRBJ2-7; D gene uncertain. Germline V lookup: CDR1 SGHRS, CDR2 YFSETQ. Trimming cost V 0 bases and J 6 bases, with 13 bases left between them. The CDR3 totals 14 residues. The DNA for the CDR3 is TGCGCCAGCAGCTTGGACACTGCGACACTCGAGCAGTACTTC. Translated: CASSLDTATLEQYF.

This clone turned up a few times. The rearrangement joins TRBV7-2 to TRBJ1-1; D unresolved. The V end lost 2 bases, the J end lost 6 bases, and 16 bases lay between the germline ends. In germline, CDR1 is SGHTA, CDR2 FQGNSA. This CDR3 comprises 15 residues. The CDR3 region has the DNA TGTGCCAGCAGCTTATATACGGCTAAGCTCGCTGAAGCTTTCTTT. This sequence encodes CASSLYTAKLAEAFF.

The DNA for the CDR3 is TGTGCCAGCAGCAGAACAGATACGCAGTATTTT. Protein sequence: CASSRTDTQYF. This chain joins TRBV7-2 and TRBJ2-3; D remains unclear. V lost 5 bases and J lost 3, with 3 bases in between. The CDR3 has 11 residues. CDR1 SGHTA and CDR2 FQGNSA come from the germline V gene.

There are a few counts of this clone. V gene TRBV27 combines with J gene TRBJ2-2; D perhaps matches TRBD1 (7 bases). The CDR3 runs to 14 residues. Trimming removed 2 bases from V and 6 bases from J, with 10 bases in between. The germline V gene encodes CDR1 MNHEY and CDR2 SMNVEV (reference sequence). The CDR3 protein is CASSLARGAGELFF. The CDR3 nucleotides read TGTGCCAGCAGTTTAGCCAGGGGGGCCGGGGAGCTGTTTTTT.

This chain links TRBV18 with TRBJ2-5, with D perhaps given as TRBD1 or TRBD2 (7 bases each). This CDR3 spans 16 amino acids. From germline, CDR1 is KGHSH and CDR2 LQKENI. V lost 3 bases, J lost 0 bases, and 14 bases lay in between. CDR3 DNA sequence: TGTGCCAGCTCACCTACAGGGGACTACTACCAAGAGACCCAGTACTTC. Protein product: CASSPTGDYYQETQYF.

This chain uses TRBV7-9 with TRBJ2-4; maybe TRBD1 (6 bases). V was cut by 3 bases and J by 6 bases, with 15 bases left in between. Germline CDR1 SEHNR, CDR2 FQNEAQ (reference sequence). The CDR3 extends over 15 amino acids. CDR3 bases: TGTGCCAGCAGCTTGGGGGCCTCAGGGAGAAACATTCAGTACTTC. Translating it yields CASSLGASGRNIQYF.

V usage is TRBV5-4 and J usage is TRBJ1-2; TRBD1 agrees at 9 bases. With V trimmed by 2 bases and J by 5 bases, 1 base remained unmatched. CDR1 is SGHNT and CDR2 is YYREEE in the germline V gene (reference sequence). CDR3 size: 13 residues. The CDR3 coding sequence is TGTGCCAGCAGCTTCGACAGGGGGTATGGCTACACCTTC. This codes for CASSFDRGYGYTF.

The chain employs TRBV4-1 and TRBJ2-7; D remains ambiguous. Germline values: CDR1 MGHRA, CDR2 YSYEKL. Trimming pared 1 base from V and 2 bases from J, leaving 6 bases between. This CDR3 comprises 13 residues. CDR3 loop: CASSQVGAYEQYF. CDR3 coding DNA: TGCGCCAGCAGCCAAGTGGGCGCCTACGAGCAGTACTTC.

The rearrangement links TRBV28 to TRBJ2-3; 12 bases are a match to TRBD2. Trimming removed 8 bases from V and 10 bases from J; junction bases left unmatched: 10. CDR1 is MDHEN and CDR2 is SYDVKM in the germline V gene. There are 14 residues in the CDR3. The CDR3 region is CASRTSGVQRAQYF. CDR3 DNA: TGTGCCAGCCGGACTAGCGGGGTCCAACGGGCGCAGTATTTT.

This sequence joins TRBV27 and TRBJ1-2, with a tentative D call TRBD1 (5 bases). CDR3 length equals 13 residues. The germline V gene has CDR1 MNHEY and CDR2 SMNVEV (reference sequence). V shed 6 bases and J shed 4 bases, with 12 bases lying between them. The DNA for the CDR3 is TGTGCCAGCAGCCCCAGGGCGGGCTATGGCTACACCTTC. Translated: CASSPRAGYGYTF.

The chain employs TRBV28 and TRBJ1-5; 12 bases align to TRBD1. V lost 6 bases to trimming and J lost 6 bases; unmatched junction nucleotides: 18. The CDR3 runs 19 residues. CDR1 is MDHEN, CDR2 SYDVKM, per germline. CDR3 DNA: TGTGCCAGCAGCCGGGGACAGGGGGCACTTACAACAGGCGGTCAGCCCCAGCATTTT. Its translation: CASSRGQGALTTGGQPQHF.